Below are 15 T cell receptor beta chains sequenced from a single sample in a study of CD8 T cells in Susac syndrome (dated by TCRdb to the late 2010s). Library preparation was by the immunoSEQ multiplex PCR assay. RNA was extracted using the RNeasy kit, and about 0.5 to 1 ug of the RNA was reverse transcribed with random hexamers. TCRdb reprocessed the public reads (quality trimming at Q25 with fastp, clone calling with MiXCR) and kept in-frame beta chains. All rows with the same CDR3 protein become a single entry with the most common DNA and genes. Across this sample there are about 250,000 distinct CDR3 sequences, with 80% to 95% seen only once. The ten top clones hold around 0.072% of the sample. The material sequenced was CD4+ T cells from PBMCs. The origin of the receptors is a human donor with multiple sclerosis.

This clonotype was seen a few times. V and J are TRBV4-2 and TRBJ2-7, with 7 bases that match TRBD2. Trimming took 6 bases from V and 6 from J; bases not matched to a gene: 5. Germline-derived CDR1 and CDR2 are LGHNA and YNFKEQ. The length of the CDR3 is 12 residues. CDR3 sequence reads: CASRKGLGEQYV. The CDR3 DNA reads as TGTGCCAGCAGAAAAGGACTAGGCGAGCAGTACGTC.

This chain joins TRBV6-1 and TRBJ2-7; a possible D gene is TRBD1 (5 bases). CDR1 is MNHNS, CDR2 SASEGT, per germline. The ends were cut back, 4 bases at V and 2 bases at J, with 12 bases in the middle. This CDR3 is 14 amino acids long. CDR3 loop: CASSVTQGPYEQYF. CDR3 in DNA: TGTGCCAGCAGTGTTACCCAGGGCCCCTACGAGCAGTACTTC.

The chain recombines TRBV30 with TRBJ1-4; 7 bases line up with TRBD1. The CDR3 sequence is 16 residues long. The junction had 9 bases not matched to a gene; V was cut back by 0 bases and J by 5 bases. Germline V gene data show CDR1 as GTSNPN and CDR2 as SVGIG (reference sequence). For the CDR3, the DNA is TGTGCCTGGAGTGTGCCCGGGACAGACCTAAATGAAAAACTGTTTTTT. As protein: CAWSVPGTDLNEKLFF.

The CDR3 loop is CAWSGFSPAGGQHLYNEQFF. The DNA of the CDR3 is TGTGCCTGGAGTGGATTTTCACCAGCGGGGGGGCAGCATCTATACAATGAGCAGTTCTTC. The V and J genes are TRBV30 and TRBJ2-1, with 10 bases identical to TRBD2. The V gene's germline CDR1 is GTSNPN and CDR2 SVGIG (reference sequence). V trimming: 1 base; J trimming: 4 bases; junction bases outside the gene matches: 19. The CDR3 length is 20 residues.

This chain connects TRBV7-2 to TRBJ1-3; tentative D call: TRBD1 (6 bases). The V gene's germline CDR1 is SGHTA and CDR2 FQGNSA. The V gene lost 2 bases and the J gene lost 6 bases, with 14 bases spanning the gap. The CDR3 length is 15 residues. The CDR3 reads CASSLIVGGINTIYF. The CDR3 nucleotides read TGTGCCAGCAGCTTAATCGTAGGGGGGATAAACACCATATATTTT.

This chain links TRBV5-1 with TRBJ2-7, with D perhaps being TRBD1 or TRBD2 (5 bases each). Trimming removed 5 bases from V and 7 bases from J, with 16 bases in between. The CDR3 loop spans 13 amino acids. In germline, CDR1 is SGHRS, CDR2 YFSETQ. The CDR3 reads CASSWDGALEQYF. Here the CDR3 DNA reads TGCGCCAGCAGTTGGGACGGAGCATTGGAGCAGTACTTC.

The CDR3 DNA follows: TGTGCCAGCAGCTTAGCGCTGAGGTTAGATGAGCAGTTCTTC. This gives the protein CASSLALRLDEQFF. The chain links TRBV7-9 to TRBJ2-1, with unresolved D. Germline lookup yields CDR1 SEHNR and CDR2 FQNEAQ (reference sequence). V lost 0 bases, J lost 8 bases, and 11 bases lay in between. The CDR3 is 14 residues long.

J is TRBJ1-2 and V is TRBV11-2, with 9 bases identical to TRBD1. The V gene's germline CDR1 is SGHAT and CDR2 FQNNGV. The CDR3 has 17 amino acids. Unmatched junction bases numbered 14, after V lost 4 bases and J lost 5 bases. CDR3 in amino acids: CASSSIRRDRDLYGYTF. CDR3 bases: TGTGCCAGCAGCTCAATACGCCGGGACAGGGATTTATATGGCTACACCTTC.

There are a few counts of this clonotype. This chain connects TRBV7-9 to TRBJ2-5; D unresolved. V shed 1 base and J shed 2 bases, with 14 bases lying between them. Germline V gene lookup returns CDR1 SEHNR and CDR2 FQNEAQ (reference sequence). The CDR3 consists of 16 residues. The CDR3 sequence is CASSLGRYGEQETQYF. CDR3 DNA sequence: TGTGCCAGCAGCTTAGGTCGTTATGGGGAACAAGAGACCCAGTACTTC. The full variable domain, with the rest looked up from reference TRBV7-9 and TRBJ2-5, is DTGVSQNPRHKITKRGQNVTFRCDPISEHNRLYWYRQTLGQGPEFLTYFQNEAQLEKSRLLSDRFSAERPKGSFSTLEIQRTEQGDSAMYLCASSLGRYGEQETQYFGPGTRLLVL.

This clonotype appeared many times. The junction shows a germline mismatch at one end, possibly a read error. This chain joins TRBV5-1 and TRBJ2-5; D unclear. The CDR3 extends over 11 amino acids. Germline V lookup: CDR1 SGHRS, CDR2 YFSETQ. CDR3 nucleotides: TGTGCCAGCAGTTTAGAAGAGACCCAGTACTTC. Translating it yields CASSLEETQYF.

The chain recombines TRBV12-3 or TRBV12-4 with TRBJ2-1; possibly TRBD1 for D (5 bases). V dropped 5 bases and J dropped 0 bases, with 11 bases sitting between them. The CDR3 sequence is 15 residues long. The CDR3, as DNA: TGTGCCAGCAGTCAGGGCTTAAGCTCCTACAATGAGCAGTTCTTC. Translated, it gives CASSQGLSSYNEQFF.

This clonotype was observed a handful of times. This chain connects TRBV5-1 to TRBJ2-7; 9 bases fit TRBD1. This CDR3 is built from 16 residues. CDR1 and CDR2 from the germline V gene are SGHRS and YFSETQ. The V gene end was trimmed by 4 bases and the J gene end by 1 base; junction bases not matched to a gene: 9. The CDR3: CASSLSRGTGSYEQYF. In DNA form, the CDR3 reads TGCGCCAGCAGCCTTTCCCGCGGGACAGGGTCCTACGAGCAGTACTTC. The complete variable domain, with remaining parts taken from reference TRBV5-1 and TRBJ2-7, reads KAGVTQTPRYLIKTRGQQVTLSCSPISGHRSVSWYQQTPGQGLQFLFEYFSETQRNKGNFPGRFSGRQFSNSRSEMNVSTLELGDSALYLCASSLSRGTGSYEQYFGPGTRLTVT.

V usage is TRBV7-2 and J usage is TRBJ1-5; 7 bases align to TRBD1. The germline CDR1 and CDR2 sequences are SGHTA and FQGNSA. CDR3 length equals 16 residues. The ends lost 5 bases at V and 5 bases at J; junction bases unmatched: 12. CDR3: CASSQGGGGTYQPQHF. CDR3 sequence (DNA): TGTGCCAGCAGCCAGGGGGGTGGGGGGACTTATCAGCCCCAGCATTTT.

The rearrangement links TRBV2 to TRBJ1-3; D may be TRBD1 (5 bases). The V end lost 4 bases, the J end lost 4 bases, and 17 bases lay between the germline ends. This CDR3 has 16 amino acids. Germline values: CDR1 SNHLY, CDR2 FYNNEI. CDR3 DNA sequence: TGTGCCAGCAGTGTATTTTCCGACAGAGGGGGAAACACCATATATTTT. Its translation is CASSVFSDRGGNTIYF.

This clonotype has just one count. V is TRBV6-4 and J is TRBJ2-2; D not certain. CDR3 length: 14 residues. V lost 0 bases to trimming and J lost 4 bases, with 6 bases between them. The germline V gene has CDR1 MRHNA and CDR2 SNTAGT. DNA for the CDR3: TGTGCCAGCAGTGACTCACCCACCACCGGGGAGCTGTTTTTT. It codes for CASSDSPTTGELFF.